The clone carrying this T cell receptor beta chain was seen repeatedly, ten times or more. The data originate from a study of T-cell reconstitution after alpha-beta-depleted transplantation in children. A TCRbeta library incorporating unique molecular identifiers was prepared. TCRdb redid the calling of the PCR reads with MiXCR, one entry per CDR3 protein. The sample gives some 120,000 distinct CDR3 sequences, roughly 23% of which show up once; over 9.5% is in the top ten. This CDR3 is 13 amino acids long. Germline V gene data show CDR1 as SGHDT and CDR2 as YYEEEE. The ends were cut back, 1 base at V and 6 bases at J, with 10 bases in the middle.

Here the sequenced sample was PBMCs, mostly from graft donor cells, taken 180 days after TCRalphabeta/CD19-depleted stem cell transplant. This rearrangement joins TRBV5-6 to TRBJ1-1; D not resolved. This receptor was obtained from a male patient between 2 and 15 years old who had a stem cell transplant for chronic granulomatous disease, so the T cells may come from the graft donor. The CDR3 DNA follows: TGTGCCAGCAGCTTGCTAGGATACGCTGAAGCTTTCTTT. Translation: CASSLLGYAEAFF.